The rows below give T cell receptor beta chains drawn from one sample of a study of T-cell reconstitution after alpha-beta-depleted transplantation in children. TCRdb reprocessed the PCR reads via MiXCR and lists one record per CDR3 protein. Of under 450,000 distinct CDR3 sequences listed, 16% are singletons. The sequenced sample was PBMCs, mostly from graft donor cells, obtained 360 days after TCRalphabeta/CD19-depleted stem cell transplant. Source of these receptors: a boy younger than two who had a stem cell transplant for Wiskott-Aldrich syndrome, so the T cells may come from the graft donor. Each CDR3 is given with its conserved first and last residue. D genes are given only for firm matches. The listing skips clone size in some rows; elsewhere it reads once, few, many or a size class.

D gene: .
V gene: TRBV15
clone size: .
J gene: TRBJ2-7
CDR3 protein: CATSRGARDEQYF
CDR3 DNA: TGTGCCACCAGCAGGGGCGCCCGGGACGAGCAGTACTTC

D gene: .
V gene: TRBV28
clone size: few
J gene: TRBJ2-5
CDR3 protein: CASSKFWTNQETQYF
CDR3 DNA: TGTGCCAGCAGTAAATTTTGGACTAACCAAGAGACCCAGTACTTC

D gene: .
V gene: TRBV4-1
clone size: .
J gene: TRBJ1-2
CDR3 protein: CASSPSRLRDGGTYGYTF
CDR3 DNA: TGCGCCAGCAGCCCCTCCAGGCTCCGGGACGGAGGTACCTATGGCTACACCTTC

D gene: .
V gene: TRBV20-1
clone size: .
J gene: TRBJ2-5
CDR3 protein: CSASPTDRWETQYF
CDR3 DNA: TGCAGTGCTAGTCCTACGGACAGATGGGAGACCCAGTACTTC

D gene: .
V gene: TRBV28
clone size: few
J gene: TRBJ2-2
CDR3 protein: CASNDPGLASTSTGELFF
CDR3 DNA: TGTGCCAGCAACGATCCGGGGCTCGCCTCAACATCCACCGGGGAGCTGTTTTTT

D gene: .
V gene: TRBV6-5
clone size: .
J gene: TRBJ2-7
CDR3 protein: CASSYFPFWQSSYEQYF
CDR3 DNA: TGTGCCAGCAGTTACTTTCCGTTCTGGCAGTCTTCCTACGAGCAGTACTTC

D gene: .
V gene: TRBV6-1
clone size: .
J gene: TRBJ2-7
CDR3 protein: CASSKPGTPYEQYF
CDR3 DNA: TGTGCCAGCAGTAAACCGGGGACACCCTACGAGCAGTACTTC

D gene: .
V gene: TRBV12-3/TRBV12-4
clone size: .
J gene: TRBJ2-5
CDR3 protein: CASSSRRGLQAQYF
CDR3 DNA: TGTGCCAGCAGTTCACGGCGGGGGCTACAGGCCCAGTACTTC

D gene: .
V gene: TRBV20-1
clone size: .
J gene: TRBJ2-1
CDR3 protein: CSAGGGGSYNEQFF
CDR3 DNA: TGCAGTGCCGGAGGAGGGGGCTCCTACAATGAGCAGTTCTTC

D gene: .
V gene: TRBV29-1
clone size: .
J gene: TRBJ2-1
CDR3 protein: CSVDGTSPYNEQFF
CDR3 DNA: TGCAGCGTTGATGGGACGAGTCCCTACAATGAGCAGTTCTTC

D gene: TRBD2
V gene: TRBV5-1
clone size: few
J gene: TRBJ2-1
CDR3 protein: CASSLELAGHNEQFF
CDR3 DNA: TGCGCCAGCAGCTTGGAACTAGCGGGACACAATGAGCAGTTCTTC

D gene: TRBD2
V gene: TRBV12-3/TRBV12-4
clone size: few
J gene: TRBJ2-3
CDR3 protein: CASSWDYPSTDTQYF
CDR3 DNA: TGTGCCAGCAGTTGGGACTACCCTAGCACAGATACGCAGTATTTT